The rows below give T cell receptor beta chains drawn from one sample of a study of CD8+CD57+ T cells in acquired aplastic anemia. TCRdb re-called the reads with MiXCR, one entry per CDR3 protein. Of about 210,000 distinct CDR3 sequences listed, roughly 35% are singletons. The source material was sorted CD4+, CD8+, or CD8+CD57+ T cells (not recorded which) from PBMCs. The receptors here all came from a human donor in good health, serving as a control. CDR3s include the opening cysteine and the closing phenylalanine or tryptophan. The D gene is left open where the match is weak. Part of the rows lack a size; the others show once, few, many or a class for expanded clones.

cdr3_aa | cdr3_nt | clone_size | j_call | v_call | d_call
CSARVSGVSSYEQYF | TGCAGTGCTAGAGTTTCAGGGGTAAGCTCCTACGAGCAGTACTTC | many | TRBJ2-7 | TRBV20-1 | .
CASSVVRELTEALF | TGTGCCAGCAGCGTAGTCAGGGAGCTCACTGAAGCTCTCTTT | . | TRBJ1-1 | TRBV9 | .
CASSSTSQGATKETQYF | TGTGCCAGTAGCTCCACATCACAGGGGGCGACTAAAGAGACCCAGTACTTC | many | TRBJ2-5 | TRBV19 | TRBD1
CATKNRGQTDTQYF | TGTGCCACCAAGAACCGGGGGCAAACAGATACGCAGTATTTT | . | TRBJ2-3 | TRBV19 | .
CASSLWTSGDAGNEQFF | TGCGCCAGCAGCTTATGGACTAGCGGGGATGCAGGGAATGAGCAGTTCTTC | . | TRBJ2-1 | TRBV5-1 | TRBD2
CAISGATGQGDTEAFF | TGTGCCATCAGCGGAGCCACGGGACAGGGAGACACTGAAGCTTTCTTT | once | TRBJ1-1 | TRBV10-3 | TRBD1
CASSPRVRGANYGYTF | TGTGCCAGCAGCCCGCGGGTTCGAGGGGCTAACTATGGCTACACCTTC | many | TRBJ1-2 | TRBV13 | .
CASSRSVLRPQHF | TGTGCCAGTAGTAGATCCGTACTACGGCCCCAGCATTTT | many | TRBJ1-5 | TRBV19 | .
CASSQEPNTEALF | TGCGCCAGCAGCCAAGAACCGAACACTGAAGCTCTCTTT | . | TRBJ1-1 | TRBV5-1 | .
CASSQRTGATRLEQYF | TGCGCCAGCAGCCAGAGGACAGGGGCCACCCGGTTAGAGCAGTACTTC | few | TRBJ2-7 | TRBV4-1 | TRBD1
CSVVAGGQYGYTF | TGCAGCGTTGTGGCAGGGGGTCAGTATGGCTACACCTTC | few | TRBJ1-2 | TRBV29-1 | TRBD1
CASTRTAGAGGAYEQYF | TGTGCCAGCACCAGAACCGCTGGGGCAGGGGGAGCCTACGAGCAGTACTTC | . | TRBJ2-7 | TRBV10-3 | TRBD1
CASSQGLATGELFF | TGTGCTAGCAGCCAAGGTCTAGCCACCGGGGAGCTGTTTTTT | . | TRBJ2-2 | TRBV3-1 | .
CASSIGLTGAGELFF | TGTGCCAGTAGTATAGGCCTCACAGGGGCCGGGGAGCTGTTTTTT | many | TRBJ2-2 | TRBV19 | TRBD1
CSVEVPGRNEQFF | TGCAGCGTTGAAGTGCCGGGTCGCAATGAGCAGTTCTTC | many | TRBJ2-1 | TRBV29-1 | .
CPSRRTHSNQPQHF | TGTCCCAGCAGACGGACCCATAGCAATCAGCCCCAGCATTTT | few | TRBJ1-5 | TRBV5-8 | .
CASSLDLVREAFF | TGTGCCAGCAGCTTAGATCTGGTGCGTGAAGCTTTCTTT | . | TRBJ1-1 | TRBV7-9 | .
CASSPKGLAGYEQYF | TGTGCCAGCAGCCCCAAAGGACTAGCGGGTTACGAGCAGTACTTC | . | TRBJ2-7 | TRBV7-3 | TRBD2
CASSLTSGTDTQYF | TGTGCCAGCAGCTTAACTTCAGGCACAGATACGCAGTATTTT | many | TRBJ2-3 | TRBV7-3 | .
CASSLGLGYGYTF | TGTGCCAGCAGCTTAGGCCTCGGGTATGGCTACACCTTC | many | TRBJ1-2 | TRBV13 | .